These 5 T cell receptor beta chains came from one sample sequenced in a study of tumor-infiltrating lymphocytes in primary liver carcinoma. The input was approximately 500 ng total RNA; TCR beta cDNA was made from it with a constant-region primer. Three nested multiplex PCR rounds of slightly modified ARM-PCR generated TCR beta libraries. The study ran its first two PCR rounds for around 9 cycles each, using TRBV1-TRBV30 forward primers and a C-beta reverse primer. TCRdb recomputed calls from the multiplex PCR reads with MiXCR, one row per CDR3 protein. The data hold under 200,000 distinct CDR3 sequences, with about 61% observed a single time. The study extracted blood RNA from unsorted whole blood and also extracted germline DNA. Sequencing input: peripheral blood. The receptors were sampled from a woman aged 60 to 75 with primary liver carcinoma and hepatitis B virus infection.

In the case of this clonotype: A much larger clone differs by one base, so this may be a read error. V usage is TRBV6-5 and J usage is TRBJ1-5; D remains ambiguous. The end of the DNA aligns better with TRBJ2-3, so the J call may be wrong. Germline V gene sequence: CDR1 MNHEY, CDR2 SVGAGI. The CDR3 extends over 13 amino acids. CDR3: CASRLTSNQPQYF. In nucleotides, the CDR3 is TGTGCCAGCAGACTTACCAGCAATCAGCCCCAGTATTTT.

With regard to this clonotype: This may arise from a read error, as a much more abundant clone is one base away. CDR3 protein: CSVASMASNEKLFF. The DNA for the CDR3 is TGCAGCGTGGCCAGCATGGCATCTAATGAAAAACTGTTTTTT. V and J are TRBV29-1 and TRBJ1-4; unclear D gene. Trimming stripped 6 bases from V and 3 bases from J, with 14 bases between. CDR3 size: 14 residues. The V gene's germline CDR1 is SQVTM and CDR2 ANQGSEA.

As concerns this clonotype: Germline and junction disagree at one end, which may indicate a read error. The gene calls are TRBV14 and TRBJ2-7; D call uncertain. Looked up from germline, CDR1 is SGHDN and CDR2 is FVKESK. CDR3 size: 13 residues. The CDR3 DNA reads TGTGCCAGCAGTCAAGGGCCCCACAACGAGCAGTACTTC. It is translated as CASSQGPHNEQYF.

There are many counts of this clonotype. This chain links TRBV11-2 with TRBJ1-5, with TRBD1 matching 8 bases. Germline V gene lookup returns CDR1 SGHAT and CDR2 FQNNGV. With V trimmed by 5 bases and J by 3 bases, 3 bases remained unmatched. This CDR3 is built from 14 residues. The CDR3 DNA sequence: TGTGCCAGCAGCCGGACAGGGATCAATCAGCCCCAGCATTTT. The encoded protein is CASSRTGINQPQHF.

The table lists this clonotype with a few counts. The chain links TRBV5-1 to TRBJ2-5; 12 bases map to TRBD1. The germline V gene encodes CDR1 SGHRS and CDR2 YFSETQ. There are 16 residues in the CDR3. V shed 4 bases, J shed 5 bases, and the junction held 9 bases outside the gene matches. CDR3 protein: CASSLPGTGGAETQYF. The CDR3 DNA reads as TGCGCCAGCAGCCTCCCCGGGACAGGGGGCGCCGAGACCCAGTACTTC.